This T cell receptor beta chain was sequenced for a study of T cells in Graves' hyperthyroidism and ophthalmopathy. Study-level results: Researchers found most expanded thyroid clonotypes above 0.001 in blood as well.

This CDR3 region has 17 residues. V was shortened by 3 bases and J by 9 bases, with 24 bases between the two germline ends. Germline V gene sequence: CDR1 MNHGY, CDR2 SVAAGI. The TCR beta CDR3 regions underwent amplification using RNA transcripts as the source. RT-PCR in the first round (using the HTBI primer set) targeted the TCR CDR3. TCRdb itself ran the multiplex PCR reads through MiXCR, one entry per CDR3 protein. The table includes hundreds of thousands of distinct CDR3 sequences, more than 12% detected once. A few counts support this clonotype. What it binds is not known. Diagnoses used clinical symptoms, serum thyroxine and TRAb, thyroid ultrasound and orbital computed tomography. Out of less than 12 ml of fresh peripheral blood came the PBMCs.

The chain couples TRBV6-9 to TRBJ1-5, with TRBD1 as a possible D gene (6 bases). The source is a woman in her 50s with Graves' ophthalmopathy. Sequenced material: blood. The chain's CDR3 is CASSYAPHRRGPRPQHF. The CDR3 coding sequence is TGTGCCAGCAGTTACGCCCCCCACAGGCGGGGGCCCCGGCCCCAGCATTTT.